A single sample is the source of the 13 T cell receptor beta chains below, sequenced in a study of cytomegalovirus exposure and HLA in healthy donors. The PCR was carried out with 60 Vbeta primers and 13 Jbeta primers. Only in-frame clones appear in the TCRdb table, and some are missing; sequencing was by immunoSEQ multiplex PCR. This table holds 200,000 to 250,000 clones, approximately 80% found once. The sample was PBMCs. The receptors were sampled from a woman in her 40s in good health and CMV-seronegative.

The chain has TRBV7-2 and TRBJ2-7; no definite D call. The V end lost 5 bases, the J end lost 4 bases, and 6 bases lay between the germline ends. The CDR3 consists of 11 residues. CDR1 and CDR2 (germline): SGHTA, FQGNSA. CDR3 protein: CASSLTYEQYF. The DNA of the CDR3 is TGTGCCAGCAGCCTTACTTACGAGCAGTACTTC.

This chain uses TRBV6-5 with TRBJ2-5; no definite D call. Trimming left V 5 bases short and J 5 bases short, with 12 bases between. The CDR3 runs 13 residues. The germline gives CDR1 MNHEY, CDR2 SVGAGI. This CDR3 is CASSVYGAETQYF. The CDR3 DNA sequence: TGTGCCAGCAGTGTATACGGTGCCGAGACCCAGTACTTC.

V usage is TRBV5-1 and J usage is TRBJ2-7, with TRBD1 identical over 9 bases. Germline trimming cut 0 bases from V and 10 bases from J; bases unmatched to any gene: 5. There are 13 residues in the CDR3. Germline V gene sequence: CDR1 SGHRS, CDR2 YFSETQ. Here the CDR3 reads CASSLGTGEHQYF. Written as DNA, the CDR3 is TGCGCCAGCAGCTTGGGGACAGGGGAACACCAGTACTTC.

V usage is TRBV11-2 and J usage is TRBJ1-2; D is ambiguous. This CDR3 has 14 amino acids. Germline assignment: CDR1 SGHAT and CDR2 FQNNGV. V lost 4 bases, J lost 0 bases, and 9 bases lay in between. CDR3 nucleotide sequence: TGTGCCAGCAGCTCTTTCACAGCTAACTATGGCTACACCTTC. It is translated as CASSSFTANYGYTF.

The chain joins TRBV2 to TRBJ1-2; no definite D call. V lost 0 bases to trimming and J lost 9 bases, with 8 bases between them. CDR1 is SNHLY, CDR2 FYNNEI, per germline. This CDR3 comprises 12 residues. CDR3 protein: CASSEAQERYTF. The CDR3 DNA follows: TGTGCCAGCAGTGAAGCGCAAGAGCGCTACACCTTC.

DNA for the CDR3: TGTGCCTGGAAGACGCTCCGTGGGGCCACTGAAGCTTTCTTT. This encodes CAWKTLRGATEAFF. The V and J genes are TRBV30 and TRBJ1-1; maybe TRBD1 (5 bases). CDR1 and CDR2 (germline): GTSNPN, SVGIG (reference sequence). V was shortened by 4 bases and J by 4 bases, with 16 bases between the two germline ends. The CDR3 is 14 amino acids.

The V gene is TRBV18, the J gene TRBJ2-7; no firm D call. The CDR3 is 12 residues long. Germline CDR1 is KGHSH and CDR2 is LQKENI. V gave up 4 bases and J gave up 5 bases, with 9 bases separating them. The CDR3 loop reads CASSQLLDEQYF. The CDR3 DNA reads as TGTGCCAGCTCACAACTGCTCGACGAGCAGTACTTC.

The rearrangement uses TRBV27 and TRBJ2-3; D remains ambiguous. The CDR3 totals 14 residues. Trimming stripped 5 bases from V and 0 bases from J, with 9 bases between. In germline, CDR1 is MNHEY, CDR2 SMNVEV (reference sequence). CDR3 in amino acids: CASSIIASTDTQYF. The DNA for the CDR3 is TGTGCCAGCAGTATAATAGCTAGCACAGATACGCAGTATTTT.

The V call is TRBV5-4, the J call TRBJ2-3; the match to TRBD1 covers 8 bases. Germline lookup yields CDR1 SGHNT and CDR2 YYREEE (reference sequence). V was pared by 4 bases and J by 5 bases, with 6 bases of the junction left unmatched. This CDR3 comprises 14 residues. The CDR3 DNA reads TGTGCCAGCAGCCCAGAGACAGGGGAAGATACGCAGTATTTT. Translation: CASSPETGEDTQYF.

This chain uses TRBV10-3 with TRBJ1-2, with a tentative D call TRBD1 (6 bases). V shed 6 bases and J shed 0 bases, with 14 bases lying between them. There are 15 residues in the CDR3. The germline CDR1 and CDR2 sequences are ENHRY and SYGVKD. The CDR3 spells CAIRDRLAPNYGYTF. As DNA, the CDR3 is TGTGCCATCAGGGACAGACTTGCCCCTAACTATGGCTACACCTTC.

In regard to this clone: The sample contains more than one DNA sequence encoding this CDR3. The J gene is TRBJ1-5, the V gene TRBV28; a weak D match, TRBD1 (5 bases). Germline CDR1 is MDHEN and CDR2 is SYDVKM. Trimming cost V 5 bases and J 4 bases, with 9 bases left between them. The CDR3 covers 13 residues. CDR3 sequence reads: CASSPGVNQPQHF. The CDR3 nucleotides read TGTGCCAGCAGTCCGGGGGTGAATCAGCCCCAGCATTTT.

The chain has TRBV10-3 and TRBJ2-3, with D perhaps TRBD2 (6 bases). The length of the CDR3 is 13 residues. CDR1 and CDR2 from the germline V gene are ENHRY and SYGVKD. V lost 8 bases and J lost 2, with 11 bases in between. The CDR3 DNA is TGTGCCATCGCGGCGGGGACCACAGATACGCAGTATTTT. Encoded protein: CAIAAGTTDTQYF.

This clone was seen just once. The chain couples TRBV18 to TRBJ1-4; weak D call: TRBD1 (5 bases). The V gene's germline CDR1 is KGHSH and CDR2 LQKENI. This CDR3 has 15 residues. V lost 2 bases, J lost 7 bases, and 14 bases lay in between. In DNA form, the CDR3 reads TGTGCCAGCTCACCAAGACAAATCGGGGGTGAAAAACTGTTTTTT. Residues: CASSPRQIGGEKLFF.